The 6 T cell receptor beta chains in this list originate from one sample, sequenced in a study of blood T cells in healthy people across ages. Combining a sample-barcoded 5' primer with a J-beta primer mix, a second PCR ran for about 6 to 11 cycles. MiXCR was run by TCRdb on the 5' RACE reads, yielding one entry per CDR3 protein. The table records fewer than 2,000,000 distinct CDR3 sequences, around 36% of them present only once. What was sequenced was blood. The receptors shown here come from a woman in her twenties or thirties in good health.

This clonotype has a handful of counts. The V gene is TRBV25-1, the J gene TRBJ1-1; no reliable D call. CDR1 is MGHDK, CDR2 SYGVNS, per germline. With 0 bases removed from V and 8 bases from J, the gap between germline ends came to 10 bases. This CDR3 has 13 residues. CDR3 DNA sequence: TGTGCCAGCAGTGAATATGGACTCGAAGAAGCTTTCTTT. Its protein product is CASSEYGLEEAFF.

The CDR3 here is CASSTHLLHRAVYEQYF. The CDR3 DNA follows: TGTGCCAGCAGCACGCACCTCCTACACAGAGCGGTATACGAGCAGTACTTC. The rearrangement links TRBV7-9 to TRBJ2-7, with D possibly matching TRBD2 (5 bases). Germline V gene lookup returns CDR1 SEHNR and CDR2 FQNEAQ (reference sequence). V lost 5 bases and J lost 4, with 24 bases in between. There are 17 residues in the CDR3.

The V and J genes are TRBV15 and TRBJ2-5, with TRBD2 identical over 13 bases. Per germline, CDR1 LNHNV and CDR2 YYDKDF (reference sequence). The CDR3 is 19 residues long. Trimming removed 1 base from V and 5 bases from J; junction bases left unmatched: 13. The CDR3 DNA sequence: TGTGCCACCAGCAGAGTAGGGACTAGCGGGGTCTTTTTTGAGGAGACCCAGTACTTC. It encodes CATSRVGTSGVFFEETQYF.

Worth noting for this clonotype: Relative to the germline gene, one junction end is altered; a read error may explain this. The rearrangement links TRBV3-1 to TRBJ2-7, with D unclear. Germline CDR1 is LGHDT and CDR2 is YNNKEL (reference sequence). The CDR3 is 13 amino acids. The CDR3 region is CASSQDRTYERYF. CDR3 coding DNA: TGTGCCAGCAGCCAAGATCGAACCTACGAGCGGTACTTC.

Points on this clonotype: At one end the junction does not follow the germline gene, possibly because of a read error. J is TRBJ2-7 and V is TRBV2, with 9 bases that match TRBD1. The length of the CDR3 is 17 residues. Germline-derived CDR1 and CDR2 are SNHLY and FYNNEI. CDR3 sequence reads: CACSDLYSGTGSYEQYF. In nucleotides, the CDR3 is TGTGCCTGCAGTGACCTTTACTCCGGGACAGGGTCCTACGAGCAGTACTTC.

This clonotype was counted a few times. The chain employs TRBV7-3 and TRBJ1-2, with D possibly TRBD1 on 5 matching bases. Trimming cost V 5 bases and J 8 bases, with 21 bases left between them. The CDR3 consists of 15 residues. The germline V gene encodes CDR1 SGHTA and CDR2 FQGTGA. CDR3 amino acids: CASSLPAGRNRGYTF. DNA of the CDR3: TGTGCCAGCAGCCTCCCGGCAGGGCGAAATCGGGGCTACACCTTC.